This TCR beta chain was found in a study of blood T cell repertoires in COVID-19. As for the study in general: Samples came from the United States, Italy and Spain, spanning acute and convalescent COVID-19. T cells, B-cell-depleted T cells, or PBMCs provided the cDNA or gDNA that served as material.

How the authors handled the data: Amplification from reference gene primers served as the basis for estimated nucleated cell counts. The data were produced by immunoSEQ multiplex PCR, yet TCRdb's version contains in-frame clones alone and is incomplete. Clone size and the V and J calls come from that table; the DNA yielded D and trimming. The sample yields more than 80,000 clones, roughly 83% seen once. Sequenced input: peripheral blood. This clonotype was sampled from a woman aged 80 or over with active or convalescent COVID-19.

The CDR3 region has the DNA TGCAGTGCCCCCGACCGGGTCGAGCAGTACTTC. Protein sequence: CSAPDRVEQYF. The chain couples TRBV20-1 to TRBJ2-7; D uncertain. V was pared by 6 bases and J by 6 bases, with 12 bases between. This CDR3 region has 11 residues. Germline V gives CDR1 DFQATT, CDR2 SNEGSKA (reference sequence).